This T cell receptor beta chain was observed in a study of shared clonotypes between healthy human individuals. General study points: Naive subsets generally exceeded memory subsets in estimated richness. Sampling covered nothing but blood. Tissue TCR repertoires likely differ from those found in blood. Several donors held about 5% of naive CD4 clonotypes in common.

Germline V lookup: CDR1 MNHNY, CDR2 SVGAGI (reference sequence). Trimming shortened V by 5 bases and J by 2 bases, and 15 bases separated the two germline ends. This CDR3 is built from 16 residues. Remarks on this clone: What it binds is unknown.

Here immunoSEQ multiplex PCR was the method, and the copy in TCRdb shows in-frame clones only, minus some. The table lists 2 million to 3 million clones, 93% of them singletons, with about 0.39% in the top ten. The clonotype was recovered from a man aged 18 to 35 in good health. Some clones in this sample may be carry-over from other donors' samples. Sequenced material: naive CD4+ T cells from PBMCs. Stated subset: CD45RA+ positively selected. The gene calls are TRBV6-6 and TRBJ2-2, with D maybe TRBD2 (6 bases). CDR3 bases: TGTGCCAGCAGTCCCACGGGGAGGTCTAACACCGGGGAGCTGTTTTTT. Protein: CASSPTGRSNTGELFF.